This is a list of T cell receptor beta chains from one sample in a study of cytomegalovirus exposure and HLA in healthy donors. Assay: immunoSEQ multiplex PCR; the TCRdb copy retains only in-frame clones and omits some. The table lists around 100,000 clones, around 79% of them singletons. Sequencing used PBMCs. These receptors all come from a woman between 40 and 50 years old in good health and CMV-seronegative. Each CDR3 is given with its conserved first and last residue. Fields, in order: V gene, clone size, J gene, D gene, CDR3 protein, CDR3 DNA. A D gene is named only where the DNA matches it firmly. The listing skips clone size in some rows; elsewhere it reads once, few, many or a size class.

>TRBV19|-|TRBJ1-4|-
CASSITGTNEKLFF
TGTGCCAGTAGTATAACGGGGACTAATGAAAAACTGTTTTTT
>TRBV6-6|-|TRBJ2-7|TRBD2
CASSLTSARIEQYF
TGTGCCAGCAGTTTGACTAGCGCACGGATCGAGCAGTACTTC
>TRBV6-5|-|TRBJ1-5|-
CASSLDGGNQPQHF
TGTGCCAGCAGTCTGGACGGAGGAAATCAGCCCCAGCATTTT
>TRBV7-9|-|TRBJ2-5|-
CASSLGGVLPQETQYF
TGTGCCAGCAGCTTAGGGGGAGTTTTGCCCCAAGAGACCCAGTACTTC
>TRBV7-2|-|TRBJ1-3|-
CASLQGVKENTIYF
TGTGCCAGCCTACAGGGAGTCAAGGAAAACACCATATATTTT
>TRBV5-1|once|TRBJ1-2|-
CASSLLGRVDGYTF
TGCGCCAGCAGCTTGTTGGGCAGGGTGGATGGCTACACCTTC
>TRBV5-1|-|TRBJ2-1|-
CASSRDLGRGQFF
TGCGCCAGCAGCAGGGACCTCGGGAGAGGGCAGTTCTTC
>TRBV19|few|TRBJ2-1|-
CASSIDTRYASSYNEQFF
TGTGCCAGTAGTATAGATACCCGCTATGCGTCCTCCTACAATGAGCAGTTCTTC
>TRBV9|-|TRBJ1-5|-
CASSVGGSNQPQHF
TGTGCCAGCAGCGTAGGAGGTTCCAATCAGCCCCAGCATTTT
>TRBV4-2|-|TRBJ2-5|-
CASSQGEDYPRETQYF
TGTGCCAGCAGCCAAGGGGAGGACTACCCTAGGGAGACCCAGTACTTC
>TRBV11-2|-|TRBJ2-1|TRBD1
CASSWDSRSNNEQFF
TGTGCCAGCAGCTGGGACAGTCGGTCCAACAATGAGCAGTTCTTC
>TRBV5-6|-|TRBJ2-5|-
CASSPTRAAAETQYF
TGTGCCAGCAGCCCGACTAGGGCGGCGGCAGAGACCCAGTACTTC
>TRBV20-1|-|TRBJ2-5|TRBD2
CLAGGLETQYF
TGTCTAGCGGGAGGGCTAGAGACCCAGTACTTC
>TRBV30|-|TRBJ1-4|-
CAQGFGEKLFF
TGTGCTCAGGGGTTCGGTGAAAAACTGTTTTTT
>TRBV11-2|-|TRBJ2-2|TRBD1
CASSLVQGAAGELFF
TGTGCCAGCAGCTTGGTACAGGGGGCAGCCGGGGAGCTGTTTTTT
>TRBV6-1|-|TRBJ2-7|-
CASSSPGSEQYF
TGTGCCAGCAGTTCCCCTGGGAGCGAGCAGTACTTC
>TRBV5-6|-|TRBJ2-5|TRBD2
CASSLASGGPQGAQYF
TGTGCCAGCAGCTTGGCTAGCGGGGGCCCCCAGGGGGCCCAGTACTTC
>TRBV19|-|TRBJ1-5|-
CASSIARGDQPQHF
TGTGCCAGTAGTATAGCCAGGGGAGATCAGCCCCAGCATTTT